The present T cell receptor beta chain was sequenced within a study of glioma-infiltrating T cells. Study-level points and caveats: Above-expected tissue-blood divergence occurred in all gliomas, most in low-grade ones. Tissue and blood shared very few CDR3 sequences.

This clonotype was found many times. Its antigen remains unknown. TCR alpha and beta CDR3 regions were amplified from RNA using iRepertoire nested multiplex PCR. TCRdb called the multiplex PCR reads again in MiXCR, with one record for every CDR3 protein. The table has more than 85,000 distinct CDR3 sequences, 25% to 30% seen once. The junction had 7 bases not matched to a gene; V was cut back by 5 bases and J by 2 bases. The CDR3 runs to 14 residues. Per the germline V gene, CDR1 is DFQATT and CDR2 is SNEGSKA (reference sequence). This rearrangement joins TRBV20-1 to TRBJ2-5; 8 nucleotides line up with TRBD2. The sample comprised glioma tissue, nonneoplastic brain tissue, or PBMCs (not recorded which). This TCR was recovered from a human donor with low-grade glioma or glioblastoma, undergoing nonglioma brain surgery, or in good health (not recorded which). The CDR3 DNA reads TGCAGTGCTTCCCCGGGGACTAGACAAGAGACCCAGTACTTC. Its protein product is CSASPGTRQETQYF.